Shown below are 22 T cell receptor beta chains from a single sample sequenced in a study of T-cell memory formation after mild COVID-19. TCRdb analysed the 5' RACE reads with MiXCR anew, one entry per CDR3 protein. The data contain about 360,000 distinct CDR3 sequences, 10% to 15% of them singletons. Sequencing was done on a sample of PBMCs or a T cell subset sorted from them (not recorded which). The source of these receptors is a man younger than 35 who had mild COVID-19 (a few samples of this study predate the infection). Cell type and time point are not known.

V and J are TRBV6-2 or TRBV6-3 and TRBJ2-1, with D perhaps TRBD1 (8 bases). Deletions cut 6 bases from V and 4 bases from J, with 16 bases between. Germline V CDR1 and CDR2: MNHEY, SVGEGT. This CDR3 comprises 15 residues. Here the CDR3 DNA reads TGTGCCAGCAGGTGGACAGGGAGGGGATACAATGAGCAGTTCTTC. Its translation: CASRWTGRGYNEQFF.

The chain combines TRBV6-6 with TRBJ2-3; a weak D match, TRBD1 (6 bases). The CDR3 contains 13 residues. Trimming removed 7 bases from V and 3 bases from J, with 11 bases in between. Germline values: CDR1 MNHNY, CDR2 SVGAGI (reference sequence). DNA of the CDR3: TGTGCCAGCACGTCCCAGGGGACAGATACGCAGTATTTT. Its protein product is CASTSQGTDTQYF.

The sample holds a few counts of this clonotype. The V call is TRBV7-2, the J call TRBJ2-3; 8 bases fit TRBD2. The CDR3 contains 16 residues. Trimming cost V 5 bases and J 6 bases; bases outside gene matches: 13. Germline V gene sequence: CDR1 SGHTA, CDR2 FQGNSA. In DNA form, the CDR3 reads TGTGCCAGCAGCCTCCGGGGGGGGGAGTTTCGTGATACGCAGTATTTT. Encoded protein: CASSLRGGEFRDTQYF.

This clonotype was counted only a few times. V gene TRBV5-1 combines with J gene TRBJ2-2; possible D gene TRBD2, 7 bases. Per the germline V gene, CDR1 is SGHRS and CDR2 is YFSETQ. The CDR3 sequence is 15 residues long. The V and J ends lost 0 bases and 7 bases respectively, with 13 bases between them. The CDR3 here is CASSLVSGGNGELFF. The CDR3 DNA reads as TGCGCCAGCAGCTTGGTGTCGGGGGGCAACGGGGAGCTGTTTTTT.

This chain connects TRBV12-3 or TRBV12-4 to TRBJ1-5, with 7 positions matching TRBD1. This CDR3 has 15 residues. Germline trimming cut 5 bases from V and 0 bases from J; bases unmatched to any gene: 4. The CDR3 sequence: CASSGGQHSNQPQHF. The CDR3 bases are TGTGCCAGCAGTGGGGGACAGCATAGCAATCAGCCCCAGCATTTT.

In this sample, this clonotype turned up a few times. The CDR3 nucleotides read TGTGCCAGCAGTAGCCACTGGAATAGCGTGGAGACCCAGTACTTC. Encoded protein: CASSSHWNSVETQYF. This rearrangement joins TRBV6-5 to TRBJ2-5, with D maybe TRBD2 (5 bases). Germline loops: CDR1 MNHEY, CDR2 SVGAGI. This CDR3 comprises 15 residues. V lost 5 bases, J lost 5 bases, and 18 bases lay in between.

This clonotype is a singleton in its sample. The genes are TRBV5-4 and TRBJ2-5, with TRBD1 matching 9 bases. After removal of 4 bases from V and 2 bases from J, the junction contained 9 bases not matched to a gene. There are 16 residues in the CDR3. Germline-derived CDR1 and CDR2 are SGHNT and YYREEE (reference sequence). The CDR3 bases are TGTGCCAGCAGCACGGGGACAGGGTGGTCACAAGAGACCCAGTACTTC. Its translation: CASSTGTGWSQETQYF.

A remark on this clonotype: A much larger clone differs by one base, so this may be a read error. The chain carries TRBV7-3 and TRBJ1-2; 9 nucleotides align to TRBD1. CDR1 and CDR2 (germline): SGHTA, FQGTGA. CDR3 length equals 14 residues. The trim removed 5 bases at V and 8 bases at J, leaving 9 bases unmatched. The CDR3 protein is CASSPGQGRAGYTF. Written as DNA, the CDR3 is TGTGCCAGCAGCCCTGGACAGGGGCGGGCAGGCTACACCTTC.

In its sample, this clonotype was seen a few times. The chain links TRBV16 to TRBJ2-1, with D hard to call. The length of the CDR3 is 15 residues. Trimming took off 0 bases at V and 0 bases at J, with 6 bases between the two ends. Germline CDR1 KGHSY, CDR2 FQNENV. As DNA, the CDR3 is TGTGCCAGCAGCCAATCGGCAGTCTCCTACAATGAGCAGTTCTTC. This sequence encodes CASSQSAVSYNEQFF.

The chain links TRBV12-3 or TRBV12-4 to TRBJ1-4, with a possible D match to TRBD1 (5 bases). Trimming cost V 5 bases and J 6 bases, with 16 bases left between them. The CDR3 spans 15 residues. The CDR3 reads CASSPPGDPDEKLFF. In nucleotides, the CDR3 is TGTGCCAGCAGTCCGCCGGGGGACCCGGATGAAAAACTGTTTTTT.

V usage is TRBV7-3 and J usage is TRBJ1-1; no clear D. The germline gives CDR1 SGHTA, CDR2 FQGTGA. This CDR3 has 15 residues. The V gene lost 0 bases and the J gene lost 5 bases, with 13 bases spanning the gap. The CDR3 nucleotides read TGTGCCAGCAGCTTAACTCGGCGGGAGAAAACTGAAGCTTTCTTT. Protein: CASSLTRREKTEAFF.

The table lists this clonotype with a few counts. CDR3 DNA sequence: TGCGCCAGCAGCCCACGGGAGAGGGTGAACACTGAAGCTTTCTTT. Translation gives CASSPRERVNTEAFF. J is TRBJ1-1 and V is TRBV5-1; D not resolved. Germline assignment: CDR1 SGHRS and CDR2 YFSETQ. Trimming cost V 4 bases and J 0 bases, with 13 bases left between them. This CDR3 has 15 residues.

The chain is built from TRBV12-3 or TRBV12-4 and TRBJ2-2, with a tentative D call TRBD1 (5 bases). V was shortened by 7 bases and J by 0 bases, with 18 bases between the two germline ends. The CDR3 spans 17 residues. Written as DNA, the CDR3 is TGTGCCAGCACTACCCTGTGGGGCACCACGAACACCGGGGAGCTGTTTTTT. It specifies CASTTLWGTTNTGELFF.

This chain links TRBV7-2 with TRBJ2-2; D gene unclear. This CDR3 contains 14 residues. Germline V gene lookup returns CDR1 SGHTA and CDR2 FQGNSA. V was shortened by 2 bases and J by 4 bases, with 8 bases between the two germline ends. The CDR3 reads CASSLQHATGELFF. The DNA of the CDR3 is TGTGCCAGCAGCTTACAGCACGCCACCGGGGAGCTGTTTTTT.

The chain is built from TRBV19 and TRBJ1-2, with D tentatively TRBD1 (5 bases). Deletions cut 1 base from V and 2 bases from J, with 8 bases between. CDR3 size: 14 residues. Per the germline V gene, CDR1 is LNHDA and CDR2 is SQIVND (reference sequence). Here the CDR3 DNA reads TGTGCCAGTAGTATAGCCGCAGGGAACTATGGCTACACCTTC. Translating gives CASSIAAGNYGYTF.

There are many counts of this clonotype. The chain has TRBV9 and TRBJ2-1; the D gene could be TRBD1 or TRBD2 (5 bases each). The CDR3 contains 15 residues. Germline V CDR1 and CDR2: SGDLS, YYNGEE. The V and J ends lost 0 bases and 9 bases respectively, with 16 bases between them. CDR3 loop: CASSVGAGSLVEQFF. Here the CDR3 DNA reads TGTGCCAGCAGCGTAGGAGCAGGGAGCCTGGTTGAGCAGTTCTTC.

This clonotype was observed a few times. The V call is TRBV11-2, the J call TRBJ2-5; D may be TRBD1 or TRBD2 (5 bases each). The CDR3 contains 10 residues. The V gene's germline CDR1 is SGHAT and CDR2 FQNNGV. V was pared by 11 bases and J by 6 bases, with 10 bases between. The CDR3: CAAGAQTQYF. CDR3 sequence (DNA): TGTGCCGCCGGGGCCCAGACCCAGTACTTC.

The table lists this clonotype with a few counts. The J gene is TRBJ1-1, the V gene TRBV5-1, with 7 nucleotides matching TRBD1. The CDR3 length is 16 residues. Germline assignment: CDR1 SGHRS and CDR2 YFSETQ. The junction had 8 bases not matched to a gene; V was cut back by 0 bases and J by 3 bases. The CDR3 DNA sequence: TGCGCCAGCAGCTTGGCCAGGGGACAGACCTACACTGAAGCTTTCTTT. This codes for CASSLARGQTYTEAFF.

In this sample, this clonotype turned up a few times. The chain recombines TRBV27 with TRBJ2-7; 7 nucleotides align to TRBD1. V shed 7 bases, J shed 3 bases, and the junction held 12 bases outside the gene matches. This CDR3 contains 15 residues. Germline V CDR1 and CDR2: MNHEY, SMNVEV (reference sequence). CDR3 nucleotide sequence: TGTGCCAGCATGTACTCAGGGGGTGTCATCTACGAGCAGTACTTC. Residues: CASMYSGGVIYEQYF.

The V call is TRBV7-2, the J call TRBJ2-5, with D unresolved. The length of the CDR3 is 15 residues. Looked up from germline, CDR1 is SGHTA and CDR2 is FQGNSA. The V end was cut by 4 bases, the J end by 5 bases, with 17 bases between. This chain's CDR3 is CASSSGPVNTETQYF. The CDR3 DNA sequence: TGTGCCAGCAGCTCCGGGCCAGTAAATACGGAGACCCAGTACTTC.

The chain couples TRBV19 to TRBJ1-2, with D perhaps TRBD1 (6 bases). The germline V gene has CDR1 LNHDA and CDR2 SQIVND (reference sequence). V shed 3 bases and J shed 2 bases, with 7 bases lying between them. This CDR3 is built from 13 residues. CDR3 protein: CASSIDRNYGYTF. CDR3 DNA sequence: TGTGCCAGTAGTATCGACAGGAACTATGGCTACACCTTC.

The chain carries TRBV7-6 and TRBJ2-3; 8 positions agree with TRBD1. V was pared by 7 bases and J by 5 bases, with 8 bases of the junction left unmatched. Germline V gene lookup returns CDR1 SGHVS and CDR2 FNYEAQ. The CDR3 contains 14 residues. CDR3 sequence reads: CASTNRGVGDTQYF. In nucleotides, the CDR3 is TGTGCCAGCACCAACAGGGGGGTCGGAGATACGCAGTATTTT.